These 5 T cell receptor beta chains originate from one sample sequenced in a study of T cell responses to AZD1222 COVID-19 vaccine. Libraries were prepared by immunoSEQ multiplex PCR; TCRdb keeps only in-frame clonotypes and omits some of them. Here the sample spans around 180,000 clones, about nine tenths being singletons. Specimen: peripheral blood, collected on day 0 of MenACWY control vaccination. These receptors came from an adult in good health.

This clone was seen many times. The rearrangement links TRBV6-1 to TRBJ1-2, with unresolved D. Germline CDR1 reads MNHNS; CDR2 reads SASEGT. CDR3 length: 14 amino acids. Trimming took off 2 bases at V and 2 bases at J, with 9 bases between the two ends. The DNA for the CDR3 is TGTGCCAGCAGTGAACAGAAGGCCAACTATGGCTACACCTTC. This translates into CASSEQKANYGYTF.

The chain couples TRBV5-4 to TRBJ2-7; 7 bases line up with TRBD1. The CDR3 covers 13 residues. Germline CDR1 and CDR2: SGHNT and YYREEE (reference sequence). The ends lost 4 bases at V and 9 bases at J; junction bases unmatched: 10. CDR3 region: CASSEGQRKVQYF. CDR3 sequence (DNA): TGTGCCAGCAGCGAGGGACAGCGGAAAGTGCAGTACTTC.

The gene calls are TRBV6-5 and TRBJ1-3; D gene unclear. Germline V lookup: CDR1 MNHEY, CDR2 SVGAGI. The CDR3 is 14 residues long. V was shortened by 6 bases and J by 4 bases, with 13 bases between the two germline ends. CDR3 protein: CASRSEGLGNTIYF. The CDR3 coding sequence is TGTGCCAGCAGGTCCGAAGGACTGGGAAACACCATATATTTT.

The J gene is TRBJ1-1, the V gene TRBV15, with a weak D call TRBD1 (5 bases). Germline loops: CDR1 LNHNV, CDR2 YYDKDF (reference sequence). The V end was cut by 0 bases, the J end by 5 bases, with 19 bases between. The CDR3 runs to 17 residues. The CDR3 DNA reads TGTGCCACCAGCAGAGAGCATACATCGAACTGGGGGACTGAAGCTTTCTTT. Encoded protein: CATSREHTSNWGTEAFF.

The rearrangement joins TRBV6-5 to TRBJ1-1; tentatively, D is TRBD1 (6 bases). Looked up from germline, CDR1 is MNHEY and CDR2 is SVGAGI. Deletions cut 7 bases from V and 5 bases from J, with 17 bases between. The CDR3 totals 14 residues. The CDR3 DNA reads TGTGCCAGCACCTCCTCAAGCAGGGGAACTGAAGCTTTCTTT. Encoded protein: CASTSSSRGTEAFF.